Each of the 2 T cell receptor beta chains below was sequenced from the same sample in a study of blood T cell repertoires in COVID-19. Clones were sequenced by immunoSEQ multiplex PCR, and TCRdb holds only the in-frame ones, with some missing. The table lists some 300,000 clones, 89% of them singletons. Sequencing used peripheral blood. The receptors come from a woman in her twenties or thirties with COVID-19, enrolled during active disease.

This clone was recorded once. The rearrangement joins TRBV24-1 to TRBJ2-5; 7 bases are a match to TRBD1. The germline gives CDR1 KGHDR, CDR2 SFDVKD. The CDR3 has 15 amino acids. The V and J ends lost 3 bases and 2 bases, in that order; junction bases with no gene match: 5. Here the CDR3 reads CATSDPQGVQETQYF. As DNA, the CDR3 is TGTGCCACCAGTGATCCTCAGGGGGTACAAGAGACCCAGTACTTC.

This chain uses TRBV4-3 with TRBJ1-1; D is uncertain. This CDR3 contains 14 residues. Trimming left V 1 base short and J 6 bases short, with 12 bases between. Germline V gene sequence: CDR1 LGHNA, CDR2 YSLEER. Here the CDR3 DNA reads TGCGCCAGCAGCCAAGGTGGCTCGAGGGCTGAAGCTTTCTTT. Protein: CASSQGGSRAEAFF.